This is a list of T cell receptor beta chains from one sample in a study of T cells after yellow fever vaccination. TCRdb fed the 5' RACE reads into MiXCR, producing one record per CDR3 protein. This sample has fewer than 400,000 distinct CDR3 sequences, with 6.2% found just once. The sequences come from PBMCs, collected 5 days after the yellow fever booster vaccination. The origin of the receptors is a man younger than 45 who received the YFV17D yellow fever vaccine. Both conserved end residues are part of each CDR3. The D gene is left open where the match is weak. Only some rows state a clone size, as once, few, many or a class for expanded clones.

size,D,J,V,CDR3,DNA
many,.,TRBJ2-7,TRBV14,CASSQDTEQYF,TGTGCCAGCAGCCAAGATACCGAGCAGTACTTC
many,.,TRBJ2-5,TRBV7-2,CASSLQPGETQYF,TGTGCCAGCAGCTTACAACCCGGGGAGACCCAGTACTTC
many,TRBD2,TRBJ2-3,TRBV5-1,CASSSGGTAVGATQYF,TGCGCCAGCAGCTCCGGGGGGACGGCAGTGGGTGCAACGCAGTATTTT
many,TRBD1,TRBJ1-5,TRBV12-3/TRBV12-4,CASSLRQGNQPQHF,TGTGCCAGCAGTTTAAGACAGGGGAATCAGCCCCAGCATTTT
few,TRBD1,TRBJ2-7,TRBV5-6,CASSGQNPYEQYF,TGTGCCAGCTCGGGACAGAACCCATACGAGCAGTACTTC
many,TRBD1,TRBJ1-4,TRBV10-3,CAISGGGTANEKLFF,TGTGCCATCAGTGGAGGGGGGACAGCTAATGAAAAACTGTTTTTT
few,TRBD1,TRBJ1-5,TRBV20-1,CSASSGQGNQPQHF,TGCAGTGCTAGTTCGGGACAGGGCAATCAGCCCCAGCATTTT
many,.,TRBJ2-7,TRBV20-1,CSARTGASLNEQYF,TGCAGTGCTAGAACGGGGGCCTCCCTTAACGAGCAGTACTTC
many,TRBD2,TRBJ2-7,TRBV6-2/TRBV6-3,CASSYPRTSGSRVYEQYF,TGTGCCAGCAGTTACCCCCGGACTAGCGGGAGTCGGGTCTACGAGCAGTACTTC
many,TRBD1,TRBJ1-4,TRBV5-1,CASSVDRAELFF,TGCGCCAGCAGCGTGGACAGGGCGGAACTGTTTTTT
few,TRBD2,TRBJ2-3,TRBV20-1,CSASLLAADTQYF,TGCAGTGCTAGCCTACTAGCGGCAGATACGCAGTATTTT
.,.,TRBJ1-4,TRBV3-1,CASSKGTGLAEKLFF,TGTGCCAGCAGCAAGGGGACGGGACTAGCAGAAAAACTGTTTTTT
.,TRBD2,TRBJ2-1,TRBV20-1,CSASRGRAWNEQFF,TGCAGTGCCTCGCGCGGGAGGGCATGGAATGAGCAGTTCTTC
many,.,TRBJ2-7,TRBV6-2/TRBV6-3,CASSLPVSEQYF,TGTGCCAGCAGTTTGCCGGTTAGCGAGCAGTACTTC
.,TRBD1,TRBJ1-2,TRBV2,CASQGGDNYGYTF,TGTGCCAGCCAGGGGGGTGATAACTATGGCTACACCTTC
many,.,TRBJ2-2,TRBV2,CATTSMVAGELFF,TGTGCCACCACCTCCATGGTGGCCGGGGAGCTGTTTTTT
.,TRBD1,TRBJ2-7,TRBV29-1,CSVDRGGSEQYF,TGCAGCGTGGACAGGGGTGGCAGTGAGCAGTACTTC
.,.,TRBJ2-5,TRBV5-1,CASSTGRDQETQYF,TGCGCCAGCAGCACAGGACGCGACCAAGAGACCCAGTACTTC
many,.,TRBJ2-2,TRBV20-1,CSARLSGPLNTGELFF,TGCAGTGCCCGCTTGTCCGGACCACTGAACACCGGGGAGCTGTTTTTT
few,.,TRBJ2-7,TRBV5-1,CASSLNGMWDEQYF,TGCGCCAGCAGCTTGAACGGTATGTGGGACGAGCAGTACTTC
many,.,TRBJ2-3,TRBV6-5,CASSYSITRKGPDTQYF,TGTGCCAGCAGTTACTCGATAACCCGGAAGGGGCCAGATACGCAGTATTTT
.,TRBD1,TRBJ1-5,TRBV5-1,CARGQVQLYSNQPQHF,TGCGCCAGAGGACAGGTCCAACTTTATAGCAATCAGCCCCAGCATTTT
.,.,TRBJ2-2,TRBV19,CASKWGSILDTGELFF,TGTGCCAGTAAATGGGGATCCATCTTGGACACCGGGGAGCTGTTTTTT
few,.,TRBJ2-1,TRBV3-1,CASSQAGSLVNEQFF,TGTGCCAGCAGCCAAGCCGGATCACTAGTTAATGAGCAGTTCTTC
many,TRBD1,TRBJ2-4,TRBV20-1,CSARKQGEEGYIQYF,TGCAGTGCTAGAAAACAGGGGGAGGAGGGTTACATTCAGTACTTC
few,TRBD2,TRBJ2-7,TRBV20-1,CSASPSGRGEEQYF,TGCAGTGCTAGTCCTAGCGGGAGAGGTGAGGAGCAGTACTTC
few,.,TRBJ2-7,TRBV7-9,CASSLVSLGEQYF,TGTGCCAGCAGCTTAGTTTCACTAGGCGAGCAGTACTTC
many,.,TRBJ2-7,TRBV5-5,CASISSGNYEQYF,TGTGCCAGCATTTCGTCAGGGAACTACGAGCAGTACTTC
many,.,TRBJ2-3,TRBV3-1,CASSRRYFRDGSRSDTQYF,TGTGCCAGCAGCCGACGATACTTCAGGGACGGGAGCAGGTCAGATACGCAGTATTTT